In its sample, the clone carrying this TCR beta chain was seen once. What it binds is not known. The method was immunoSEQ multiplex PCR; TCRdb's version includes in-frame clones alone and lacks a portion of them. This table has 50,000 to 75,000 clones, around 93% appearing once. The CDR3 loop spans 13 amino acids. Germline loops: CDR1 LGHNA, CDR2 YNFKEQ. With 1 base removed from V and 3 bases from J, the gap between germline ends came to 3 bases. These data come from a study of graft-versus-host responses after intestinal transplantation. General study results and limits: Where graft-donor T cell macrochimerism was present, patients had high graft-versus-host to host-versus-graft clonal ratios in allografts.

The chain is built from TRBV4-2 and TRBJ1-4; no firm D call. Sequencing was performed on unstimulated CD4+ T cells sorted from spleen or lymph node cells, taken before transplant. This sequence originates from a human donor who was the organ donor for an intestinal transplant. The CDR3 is CASSQAANEKLFF. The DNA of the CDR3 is TGTGCCAGCAGCCAAGCCGCTAATGAAAAACTGTTTTTT.